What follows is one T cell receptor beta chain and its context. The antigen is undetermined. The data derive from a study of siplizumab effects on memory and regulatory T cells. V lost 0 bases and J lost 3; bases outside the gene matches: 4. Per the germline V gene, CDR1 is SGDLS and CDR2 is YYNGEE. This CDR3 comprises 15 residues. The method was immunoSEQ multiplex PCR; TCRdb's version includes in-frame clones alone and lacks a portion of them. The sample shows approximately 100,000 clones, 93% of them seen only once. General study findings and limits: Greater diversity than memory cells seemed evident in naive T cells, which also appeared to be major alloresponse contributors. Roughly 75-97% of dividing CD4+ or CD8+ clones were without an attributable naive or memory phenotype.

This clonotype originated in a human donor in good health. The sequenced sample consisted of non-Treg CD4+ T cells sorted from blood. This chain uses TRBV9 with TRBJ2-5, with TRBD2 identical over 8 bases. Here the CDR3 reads CASSVDTGGKETQYF. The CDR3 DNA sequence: TGTGCCAGCAGCGTAGACACGGGGGGGAAAGAGACCCAGTACTTC.